One and the same sample provided the 11 T cell receptor beta chains below, sequenced in a study of blood T cell repertoires in COVID-19. This table comes from immunoSEQ multiplex PCR, and its TCRdb copy is limited to in-frame clones, with some not included. The data contain approximately 240,000 clones, 84% of them seen just once; the ten biggest clones take up 3.5% to 4.5%. The sequencing input was peripheral blood. These receptors were collected from a man aged 50-59 years with acute or convalescent COVID-19.

This clone was detected only once. This sequence joins TRBV7-3 and TRBJ2-2; TRBD1 is a possible D gene (6 bases). This CDR3 has 14 amino acids. The germline V and J ends were trimmed by 6 bases and 1 base, with 9 bases remaining between them. Germline assignment: CDR1 SGHTA and CDR2 FQGTGA. CDR3 amino acids: CASREQGNTGELFF. The CDR3 DNA reads as TGTGCCAGCAGGGAACAGGGGAACACCGGGGAGCTGTTTTTT.

This chain joins TRBV5-1 and TRBJ1-1; TRBD1 matches at 7 bases. The ends lost 2 bases at V and 1 base at J; junction bases unmatched: 2. The CDR3 has 14 residues. The germline CDR1 and CDR2 sequences are SGHRS and YFSETQ. In DNA form, the CDR3 reads TGCGCCAGCAGCTTTACAGGGGAGAACACTGAAGCTTTCTTT. Translating gives CASSFTGENTEAFF. Using reference TRBV5-1 and TRBJ1-1 for the parts outside the CDR3, the full variable domain is KAGVTQTPRYLIKTRGQQVTLSCSPISGHRSVSWYQQTPGQGLQFLFEYFSETQRNKGNFPGRFSGRQFSNSRSEMNVSTLELGDSALYLCASSFTGENTEAFFGQGTRLTVV.

The rearrangement uses TRBV3-1 (or the pseudogene TRBV3-2) and TRBJ1-6; unclear D gene. This CDR3 has 15 residues. Trimming left V 0 bases short and J 0 bases short, with 3 bases between. The germline V gene encodes CDR1 LGHDT and CDR2 YNNKEL (reference sequence). The CDR3 nucleotides read TGTGCCAGCAGCCAAGATAGCTCCTATAATTCACCCCTCCACTTT. It is translated as CASSQDSSYNSPLHF.

This chain connects TRBV9 to TRBJ1-3, with 7 bases fitting TRBD1. Unmatched junction bases numbered 11, after V lost 0 bases and J lost 2 bases. CDR3 length: 18 amino acids. The germline V gene encodes CDR1 SGDLS and CDR2 YYNGEE. CDR3: CASSVGNRGRIPGNTIYF. Written as DNA, the CDR3 is TGTGCCAGCAGCGTAGGCAACAGGGGCCGCATTCCTGGAAACACCATATATTTT.

The CDR3 region has the DNA TGTGCCAGCAGCGACCCGGGACAAGGGGAAGTAGAGACCCAGTACTTC. Translated: CASSDPGQGEVETQYF. The chain combines TRBV9 with TRBJ2-5; D may be TRBD1 (6 bases). Trimming pared 3 bases from V and 4 bases from J, leaving 19 bases between. Looked up from germline, CDR1 is SGDLS and CDR2 is YYNGEE. This CDR3 comprises 16 residues.

V and J are TRBV30 and TRBJ1-6, with D tentatively TRBD1 (5 bases). The germline V gene has CDR1 GTSNPN and CDR2 SVGIG (reference sequence). V lost 4 bases, J lost 5 bases, and 12 bases lay in between. CDR3 length: 14 residues. The CDR3 protein is CAWKMDIHNSPLHF. CDR3 nucleotide sequence: TGTGCCTGGAAGATGGACATCCATAATTCACCCCTCCACTTT. Complete variable domain (other parts from reference TRBV30 and TRBJ1-6): SQTIHQWPATLVQPVGSPLSLECTVEGTSNPNLYWYRQAAGRGLQLLFYSVGIGQISSEVPQNLSASRPQDRQFILSSKKLLLSDSGFYLCAWKMDIHNSPLHFGNGTRLTVT.

V usage is TRBV10-3 and J usage is TRBJ2-7; D not certain. This CDR3 has 12 amino acids. The V end lost 9 bases, the J end lost 2 bases, and 11 bases lay between the germline ends. The germline V gene has CDR1 ENHRY and CDR2 SYGVKD. In nucleotides, the CDR3 is TGTGCCATTGGTAGCACTCCCTACGAGCAGTACTTC. It yields the protein CAIGSTPYEQYF.

This clone has more than one count but fewer than ten. J is TRBJ1-1 and V is TRBV18, with D possibly matching TRBD1 (5 bases). V was shortened by 3 bases and J by 4 bases, with 21 bases between the two germline ends. From germline, CDR1 is KGHSH and CDR2 LQKENI. The CDR3 runs to 17 residues. This CDR3 reads CASSPPGLGVGSTEAFF. CDR3 bases: TGTGCCAGCTCACCTCCGGGCCTAGGGGTCGGGAGCACTGAAGCTTTCTTT.

The rearrangement uses TRBV6-5 and TRBJ1-2; D remains unclear. CDR1 is MNHEY, CDR2 SVGAGI, per germline. Trimming took off 3 bases at V and 0 bases at J, with 11 bases between the two ends. The CDR3 loop spans 15 amino acids. Here the CDR3 reads CASSYFSGPNYGYTF. In DNA form, the CDR3 reads TGTGCCAGCAGTTATTTTTCAGGTCCTAACTATGGCTACACCTTC.

V and J are TRBV28 and TRBJ2-1; no clear D gene. The CDR3 contains 12 residues. Trimming stripped 4 bases from V and 10 bases from J, with 11 bases between. Germline assignment: CDR1 MDHEN and CDR2 SYDVKM. CDR3 nucleotide sequence: TGTGCCAGCAGTTATGTGAACTACGAGCAGTTCTTC. Translating it yields CASSYVNYEQFF.

The rearrangement uses TRBV6-6 and TRBJ1-2, with D maybe TRBD1 (5 bases). Trimming shortened V by 0 bases and J by 8 bases, and 16 bases separated the two germline ends. The germline CDR1 and CDR2 sequences are MNHNY and SVGAGI (reference sequence). CDR3 length: 15 residues. CDR3 sequence (DNA): TGTGCCAGCAGTTACTCAGCGGGGGAAATCAAGGGCTACACCTTC. Residues: CASSYSAGEIKGYTF.